The 8 T cell receptor beta chains below were found in one sample sequenced in a study of T cell responses to AZD1222 COVID-19 vaccine. The assay was immunoSEQ multiplex PCR, and TCRdb's table has in-frame clones only and misses some. The table lists about 150,000 clones, approximately 91% of them singletons. The sample consisted of peripheral blood, taken 28 days after the second AZD1222 dose. These receptors all come from an adult who received the AZD1222 COVID-19 vaccine.

The chain carries TRBV7-6 and TRBJ1-4; D is unresolved. CDR3 length equals 15 residues. CDR1 is SGHVS and CDR2 is FNYEAQ in the germline V gene. The V and J ends lost 5 bases and 4 bases respectively, with 14 bases between them. The CDR3 sequence: CASSPGAGINEKLFF. In nucleotides, the CDR3 is TGTGCCAGCAGCCCCGGTGCGGGAATTAATGAAAAACTGTTTTTT.

The chain recombines TRBV7-9 with TRBJ2-1; unclear D gene. Trimming stripped 2 bases from V and 0 bases from J, with 17 bases between. CDR1 SEHNR and CDR2 FQNEAQ come from the germline V gene (reference sequence). The CDR3 has 18 residues. The CDR3 is CASSLKGREPYSYNEQFF. Here the CDR3 DNA reads TGTGCCAGCAGCTTAAAAGGAAGAGAACCGTACTCCTACAATGAGCAGTTCTTC.

The CDR3 protein is CASSLGSRSFYGYTF. CDR3 sequence (DNA): TGTGCCAGCAGTTTAGGTTCCAGGTCGTTCTATGGCTACACCTTC. V is TRBV27 and J is TRBJ1-2, with D hard to call. The CDR3 contains 15 residues. Looked up from germline, CDR1 is MNHEY and CDR2 is SMNVEV (reference sequence). V lost 2 bases, J lost 4 bases, and 14 bases lay in between.

This clone was seen once. V is TRBV2 and J is TRBJ1-2; no reliable D call. The V end lost 6 bases, the J end lost 2 bases, and 7 bases lay between the germline ends. This CDR3 has 12 amino acids. The germline CDR1 and CDR2 sequences are SNHLY and FYNNEI. In DNA form, the CDR3 reads TGTGCCAGCAGCCTGGACAACTATGGCTACACCTTC. This codes for CASSLDNYGYTF.

The chain is built from TRBV7-9 and TRBJ2-7; 9 nucleotides line up with TRBD1. The trim removed 0 bases at V and 3 bases at J, leaving 0 bases unmatched. The germline V gene encodes CDR1 SEHNR and CDR2 FQNEAQ (reference sequence). The CDR3 contains 14 residues. The CDR3 DNA is TGTGCCAGCAGCTTAGCGGGACAGGGCTACGAGCAGTACTTC. Translation: CASSLAGQGYEQYF. The entire variable domain, with the rest obtained from reference TRBV7-9 and TRBJ2-7, is as follows: DTGVSQNPRHKITKRGQNVTFRCDPISEHNRLYWYRQTLGQGPEFLTYFQNEAQLEKSRLLSDRFSAERPKGSFSTLEIQRTEQGDSAMYLCASSLAGQGYEQYFGPGTRLTVT.

The V and J genes are TRBV30 and TRBJ1-6, with D hard to call. Deletions cut 3 bases from V and 6 bases from J, with 21 bases between. From germline, CDR1 is GTSNPN and CDR2 SVGIG (reference sequence). The CDR3 has 17 residues. CDR3 in DNA: TGTGCCTGGAGCGCACGAGGACGGAGGCCTTCTAATTCACCCCTCCACTTT. Protein sequence: CAWSARGRRPSNSPLHF. Combining the CDR3 with reference TRBV30 and TRBJ1-6 gives the whole variable domain SQTIHQWPATLVQPVGSPLSLECTVEGTSNPNLYWYRQAAGRGLQLLFYSVGIGQISSEVPQNLSASRPQDRQFILSSKKLLLSDSGFYLCAWSARGRRPSNSPLHFGNGTRLTVT.

This clone has only one observation. The rearrangement links TRBV29-1 to TRBJ2-3; D might be TRBD1 (6 bases). The CDR3 contains 13 residues. The V end lost 7 bases, the J end lost 6 bases, and 17 bases lay between the germline ends. The germline CDR1 and CDR2 sequences are SQVTM and ANQGSEA. The chain's CDR3 is CSATGHTADTQYF. The CDR3 nucleotides read TGCAGCGCAACGGGACACACAGCGGATACGCAGTATTTT.

The CDR3 nucleotides are TGTGCCAGCTCGCTACAGGGAGGGGACACTGAAGCTTTCTTT. It yields the protein CASSLQGGDTEAFF. This chain connects TRBV18 to TRBJ1-1; the D gene is possibly TRBD1 (6 bases). Trimming stripped 6 bases from V and 3 bases from J, with 14 bases between. This CDR3 contains 14 residues. Per the germline V gene, CDR1 is KGHSH and CDR2 is LQKENI. Together with reference TRBV18 and TRBJ1-1, the CDR3 gives the full variable domain: NAGVMQNPRHLVRRRGQEARLRCSPMKGHSHVYWYRQLPEEGLKFMVYLQKENIIDESGMPKERFSAEFPKEGPSILRIQQVVRGDSAAYFCASSLQGGDTEAFFGQGTRLTVV.